The 13 T cell receptor beta chains below all came from one sample that was sequenced in a study of T-cell reconstitution after alpha-beta-depleted transplantation in children. As it was prepared, the TCRbeta library received unique molecular identifiers. TCRdb re-called the PCR reads through MiXCR, storing one row per CDR3 protein. This table holds 65,000 to 70,000 distinct CDR3 sequences, 4.9% found once. The sequencing used PBMCs, mostly from graft donor cells, collected 180 days after TCRalphabeta/CD19-depleted stem cell transplant. The receptors shown here come from a boy under two years old who had a stem cell transplant for acute myeloid leukemia, so the T cells may come from the graft donor.

This clonotype has a count of ten or more. The chain joins TRBV20-1 to TRBJ2-7, with TRBD1 matching over 7 bases. J gave up 4 bases and V 4 bases, and 1 base lay outside the gene matches. Germline V gene sequence: CDR1 DFQATT, CDR2 SNEGSKA (reference sequence). The CDR3 runs to 11 residues. This CDR3 reads CSAKQGYEQYV. CDR3 bases: TGCAGTGCTAAACAGGGGTACGAGCAGTACGTC.

The sample holds a few counts of this clonotype. The CDR3 protein is CTCSLAEGVIGYSNQPQHF. The CDR3, as DNA: TGTACCTGCAGTTTAGCGGAGGGCGTTATTGGTTATAGCAATCAGCCCCAGCATTTT. The rearrangement links TRBV2 to TRBJ1-5; D call uncertain. There are 19 residues in the CDR3. CDR1 SNHLY and CDR2 FYNNEI come from the germline V gene.

This clonotype was recorded many times. The chain's CDR3 is CASSLPGYEQYV. The CDR3 DNA reads as TGTGCCAGCAGTTTACCAGGGTACGAGCAGTACGTC. V gene TRBV28 combines with J gene TRBJ2-7; D is perhaps TRBD1 (5 bases). Per the germline V gene, CDR1 is MDHEN and CDR2 is SYDVKM. This CDR3 has 12 residues. V gave up 2 bases and J gave up 4 bases, with 6 bases separating them.

This clonotype was observed many times. The chain recombines TRBV4-1 with TRBJ2-3, with 10 bases that match TRBD2. There are 17 residues in the CDR3. Germline loops: CDR1 MGHRA, CDR2 YSYEKL. V trimming: 0 bases; J trimming: 2 bases; junction bases outside the gene matches: 5. CDR3 residues: CASSQDKLAGATDTQYF. Here the CDR3 DNA reads TGCGCCAGCAGCCAAGATAAGCTAGCGGGGGCCACAGATACGCAGTATTTT.

There are many counts of this clonotype. J is TRBJ2-1 and V is TRBV27, with D tentatively TRBD2 (6 bases). The CDR3 is made up of 15 amino acids. Between the trimmed V and J ends, which lost 2 bases and 5 bases, there was a span of 13 bases. Germline CDR1 is MNHEY and CDR2 is SMNVEV (reference sequence). CDR3 sequence: CASSLQRVGDNEQFF. CDR3 DNA sequence: TGTGCCAGCAGTTTACAGCGGGTGGGCGACAATGAGCAGTTCTTC.

The rearrangement uses TRBV7-8 and TRBJ1-4, with D possibly matching TRBD1 (5 bases). This CDR3 has 14 residues. Germline CDR1 SGHVS, CDR2 FQNEAQ. V was clipped by 3 bases and J by 4 bases, with 9 bases between them. CDR3: CASSFGAYNEKLFF. The CDR3 DNA is TGTGCCAGCAGCTTCGGGGCTTATAATGAAAAACTGTTTTTT.

The V gene is TRBV15, the J gene TRBJ1-1, with 10 bases fitting TRBD1. The CDR3 extends over 12 amino acids. CDR1 is LNHNV, CDR2 YYDKDF, per germline (reference sequence). V gave up 1 base and J gave up 11 bases; unmatched junction bases: 1. CDR3 in amino acids: CATSRGTGGAFF. The CDR3 region has the DNA TGTGCCACCAGCAGAGGGACAGGGGGGGCTTTCTTT.

In this sample, this clonotype turned up many times. The CDR3 loop is CASCRDIHQETQYF. The DNA of the CDR3 is TGTGCCAGCTGCCGGGACATCCATCAAGAGACCCAGTACTTC. This chain joins TRBV7-2 and TRBJ2-5, with a weak D call TRBD1 (6 bases). Germline-derived CDR1 and CDR2 are SGHTA and FQGNSA. Trimming left V 8 bases short and J 2 bases short, with 15 bases between. The CDR3 loop spans 14 amino acids.

This clonotype was detected many times. This chain joins TRBV29-1 and TRBJ2-1; 7 nucleotides match TRBD1. V trimming: 7 bases; J trimming: 1 base; junction bases outside the gene matches: 7. The CDR3 is 14 residues long. Germline CDR1 and CDR2: SQVTM and ANQGSEA. Here the CDR3 reads CSDRDSASYNEQFF. The CDR3 nucleotides read TGCAGCGATCGGGACAGTGCTTCCTACAATGAGCAGTTCTTC.

This clonotype was detected only a few times. The rearrangement joins TRBV18 to TRBJ1-5; unclear D gene. Germline V lookup: CDR1 KGHSH, CDR2 LQKENI. With 0 bases removed from V and 10 bases from J, the gap between germline ends came to 19 bases. This CDR3 is 16 amino acids long. The CDR3 protein is CASSPPGSSHPGPQHF. The CDR3 bases are TGTGCCAGCTCACCACCCGGTAGCAGCCACCCAGGTCCCCAGCATTTT.

This clonotype has ten or more counts. The chain couples TRBV5-1 to TRBJ1-5; TRBD1 agrees at 9 bases. Germline V gives CDR1 SGHRS, CDR2 YFSETQ. The CDR3 has 15 amino acids. The junction had 1 base not matched to a gene; V was cut back by 3 bases and J by 0 bases. CDR3 protein: CASSSGQGSNQPQHF. CDR3 DNA sequence: TGCGCCAGCAGCTCGGGACAGGGTAGCAATCAGCCCCAGCATTTT.

This clonotype has at least ten counts. The rearrangement joins TRBV19 to TRBJ2-2; possibly TRBD1 or TRBD2 for D (6 bases each). Trimming shortened V by 3 bases and J by 1 base, and 12 bases separated the two germline ends. The CDR3 has 16 residues. Germline V gene data show CDR1 as LNHDA and CDR2 as SQIVND (reference sequence). CDR3 coding DNA: TGTGCCAGTAGTATGACGGGGGCATGGAACACCGGGGAGCTGTTTTTT. Protein product: CASSMTGAWNTGELFF.

Ten or more counts support this clonotype. V and J are TRBV4-1 and TRBJ2-1; 11 bases fit TRBD2. The V segment lost 0 bases and the J segment 4 bases; nucleotides outside the gene matches: 17. CDR1 and CDR2 (germline): MGHRA, YSYEKL. The CDR3 covers 21 residues. The CDR3 bases are TGCGCCAGCAGCCAAGATCGGTATATTGGGACTAGCGGTTTCCAGTACAATGAGCAGTTCTTC. It yields the protein CASSQDRYIGTSGFQYNEQFF.